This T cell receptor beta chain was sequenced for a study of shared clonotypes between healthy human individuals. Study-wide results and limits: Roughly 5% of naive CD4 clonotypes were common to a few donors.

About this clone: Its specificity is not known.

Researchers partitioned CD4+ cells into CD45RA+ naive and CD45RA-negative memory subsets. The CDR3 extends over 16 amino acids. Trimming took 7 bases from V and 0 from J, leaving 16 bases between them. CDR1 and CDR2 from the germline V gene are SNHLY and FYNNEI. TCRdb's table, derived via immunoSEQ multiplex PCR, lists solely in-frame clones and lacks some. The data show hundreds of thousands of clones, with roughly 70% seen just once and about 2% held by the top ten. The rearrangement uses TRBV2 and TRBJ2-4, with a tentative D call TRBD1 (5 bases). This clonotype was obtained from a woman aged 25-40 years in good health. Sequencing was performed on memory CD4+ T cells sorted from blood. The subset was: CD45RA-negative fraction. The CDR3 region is CASMGRASLAKNIQYF. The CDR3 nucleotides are TGTGCCAGCATGGGCAGGGCGTCACTAGCCAAAAACATTCAGTACTTC.